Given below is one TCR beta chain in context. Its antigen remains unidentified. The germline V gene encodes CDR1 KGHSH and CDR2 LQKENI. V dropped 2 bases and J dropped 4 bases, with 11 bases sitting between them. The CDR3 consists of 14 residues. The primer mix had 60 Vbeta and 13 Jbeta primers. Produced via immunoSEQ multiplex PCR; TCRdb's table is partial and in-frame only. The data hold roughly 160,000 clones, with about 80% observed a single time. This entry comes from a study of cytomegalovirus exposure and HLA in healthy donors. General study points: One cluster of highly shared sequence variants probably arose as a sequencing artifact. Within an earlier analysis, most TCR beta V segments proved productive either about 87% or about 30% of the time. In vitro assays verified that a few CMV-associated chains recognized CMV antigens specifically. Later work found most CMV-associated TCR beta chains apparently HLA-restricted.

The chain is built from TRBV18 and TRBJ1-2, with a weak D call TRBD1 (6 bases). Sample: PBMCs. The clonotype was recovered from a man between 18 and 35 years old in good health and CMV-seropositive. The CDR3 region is CASSPVTGPYGYTF. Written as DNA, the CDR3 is TGTGCCAGCTCACCAGTGACAGGCCCCTATGGCTACACCTTC.